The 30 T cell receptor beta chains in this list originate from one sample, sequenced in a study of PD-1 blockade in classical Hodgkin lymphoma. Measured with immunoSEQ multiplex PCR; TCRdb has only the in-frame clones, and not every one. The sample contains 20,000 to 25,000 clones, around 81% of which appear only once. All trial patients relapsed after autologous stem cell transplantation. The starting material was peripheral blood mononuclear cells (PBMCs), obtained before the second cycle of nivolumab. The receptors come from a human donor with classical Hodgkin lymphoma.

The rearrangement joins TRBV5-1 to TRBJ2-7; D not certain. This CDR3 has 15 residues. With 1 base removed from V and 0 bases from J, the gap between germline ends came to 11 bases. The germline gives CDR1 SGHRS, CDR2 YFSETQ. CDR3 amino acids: CASSLQPSSSYEQYF. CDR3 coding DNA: TGCGCCAGCAGCTTGCAGCCTTCAAGCTCCTACGAGCAGTACTTC.

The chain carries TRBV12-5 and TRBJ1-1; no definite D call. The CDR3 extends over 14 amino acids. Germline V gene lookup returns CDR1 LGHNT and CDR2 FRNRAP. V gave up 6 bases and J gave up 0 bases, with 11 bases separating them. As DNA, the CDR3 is TGTGCTAGTGGACCCGGACGGATGAACACTGAAGCTTTCTTT. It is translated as CASGPGRMNTEAFF.

The CDR3 nucleotides read TGTGCCAGCAGCTTCGGAGGACCTCCATACGAGCAGTACTTC. Translation gives CASSFGGPPYEQYF. V usage is TRBV7-9 and J usage is TRBJ2-7; D is perhaps TRBD2 (5 bases). CDR1 is SEHNR and CDR2 is FQNEAQ in the germline V gene (reference sequence). The CDR3 runs 14 residues. Between the trimmed V and J ends, which lost 3 bases and 4 bases, there was a span of 13 bases.

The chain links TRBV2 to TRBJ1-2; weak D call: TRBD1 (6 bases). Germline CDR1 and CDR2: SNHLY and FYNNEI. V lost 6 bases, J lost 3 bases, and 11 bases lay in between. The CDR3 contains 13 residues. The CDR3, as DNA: TGTGCCAGCAGCCAACAGGGTTACTATGGCTACACCTTC. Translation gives CASSQQGYYGYTF. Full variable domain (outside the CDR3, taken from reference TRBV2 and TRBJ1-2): EPEVTQTPSHQVTQMGQEVILRCVPISNHLYFYWYRQILGQKVEFLVSFYNNEISEKSEIFDDQFSVERPDGSNFTLKIRSTKLEDSAMYFCASSQQGYYGYTFGSGTRLTVV.

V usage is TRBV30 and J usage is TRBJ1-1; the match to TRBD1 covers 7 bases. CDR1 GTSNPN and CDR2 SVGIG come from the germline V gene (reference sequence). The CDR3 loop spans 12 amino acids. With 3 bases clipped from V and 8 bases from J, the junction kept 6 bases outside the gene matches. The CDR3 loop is CAWRGGGGEAFF. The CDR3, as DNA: TGTGCCTGGAGGGGAGGGGGCGGAGAAGCTTTCTTT.

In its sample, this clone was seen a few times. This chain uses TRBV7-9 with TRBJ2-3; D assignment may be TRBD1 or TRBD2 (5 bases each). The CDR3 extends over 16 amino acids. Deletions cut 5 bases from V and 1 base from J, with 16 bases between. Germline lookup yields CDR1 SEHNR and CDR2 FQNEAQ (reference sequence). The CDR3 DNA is TGTGCCAGCAGCACCGGGACCTTCCAAGGCACAGATACGCAGTATTTT. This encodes CASSTGTFQGTDTQYF. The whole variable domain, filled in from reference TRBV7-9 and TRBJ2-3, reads DTGVSQNPRHKITKRGQNVTFRCDPISEHNRLYWYRQTLGQGPEFLTYFQNEAQLEKSRLLSDRFSAERPKGSFSTLEIQRTEQGDSAMYLCASSTGTFQGTDTQYFGPGTRLTVL.

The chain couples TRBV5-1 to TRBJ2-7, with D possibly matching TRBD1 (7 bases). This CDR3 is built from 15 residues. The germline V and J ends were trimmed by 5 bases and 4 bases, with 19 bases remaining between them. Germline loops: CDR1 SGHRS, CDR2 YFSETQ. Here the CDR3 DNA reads TGCGCCAGCAGGCGGGACAGCGTCTTAACATACGAGCAGTACTTC. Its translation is CASRRDSVLTYEQYF.

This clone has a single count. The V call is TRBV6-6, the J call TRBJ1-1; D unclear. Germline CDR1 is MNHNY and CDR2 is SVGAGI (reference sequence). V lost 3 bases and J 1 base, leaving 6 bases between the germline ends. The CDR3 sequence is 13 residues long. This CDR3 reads CASSYPGNTEAFF. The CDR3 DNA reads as TGTGCCAGCAGTTATCCAGGGAACACTGAAGCTTTCTTT.

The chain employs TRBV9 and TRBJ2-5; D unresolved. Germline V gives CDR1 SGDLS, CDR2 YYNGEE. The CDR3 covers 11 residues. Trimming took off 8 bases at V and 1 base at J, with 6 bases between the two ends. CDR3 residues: CARQRQETQYF. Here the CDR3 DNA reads TGTGCCAGACAGCGCCAAGAGACCCAGTACTTC.

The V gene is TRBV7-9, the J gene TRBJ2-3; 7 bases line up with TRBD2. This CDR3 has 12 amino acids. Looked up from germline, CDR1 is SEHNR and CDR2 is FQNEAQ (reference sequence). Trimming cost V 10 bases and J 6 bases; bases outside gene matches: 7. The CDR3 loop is CANGGSRDTQYF. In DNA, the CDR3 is TGTGCCAACGGGGGGAGTCGGGATACGCAGTATTTT.

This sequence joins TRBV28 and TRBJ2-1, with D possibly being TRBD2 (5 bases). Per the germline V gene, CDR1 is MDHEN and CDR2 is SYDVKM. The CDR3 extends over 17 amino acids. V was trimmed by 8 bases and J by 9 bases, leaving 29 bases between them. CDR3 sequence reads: CASLPTPRWEPYFEQFF. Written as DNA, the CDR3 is TGTGCCAGCCTTCCGACCCCCAGGTGGGAGCCTTACTTTGAGCAGTTCTTC.

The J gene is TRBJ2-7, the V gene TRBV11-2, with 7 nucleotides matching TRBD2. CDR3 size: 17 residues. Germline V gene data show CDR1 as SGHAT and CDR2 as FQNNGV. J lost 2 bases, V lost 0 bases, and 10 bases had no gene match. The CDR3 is CASSLESLAGATYEQYF. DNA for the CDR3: TGTGCCAGCAGCTTAGAGTCTTTAGCGGGCGCCACCTACGAGCAGTACTTC.

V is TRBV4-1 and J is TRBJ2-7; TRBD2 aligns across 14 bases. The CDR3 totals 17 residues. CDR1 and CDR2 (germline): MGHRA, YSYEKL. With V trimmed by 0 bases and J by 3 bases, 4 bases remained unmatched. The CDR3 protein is CASSQEGLAGGHYEQYF. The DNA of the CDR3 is TGCGCCAGCAGCCAAGAAGGACTAGCGGGAGGACACTACGAGCAGTACTTC.

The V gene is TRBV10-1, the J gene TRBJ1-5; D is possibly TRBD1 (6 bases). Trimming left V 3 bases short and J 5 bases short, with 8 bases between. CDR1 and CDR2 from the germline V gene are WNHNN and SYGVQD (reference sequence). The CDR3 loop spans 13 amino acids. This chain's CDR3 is CASSDRGDQPQHF. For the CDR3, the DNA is TGCGCCAGCAGTGACAGGGGAGATCAGCCCCAGCATTTT.

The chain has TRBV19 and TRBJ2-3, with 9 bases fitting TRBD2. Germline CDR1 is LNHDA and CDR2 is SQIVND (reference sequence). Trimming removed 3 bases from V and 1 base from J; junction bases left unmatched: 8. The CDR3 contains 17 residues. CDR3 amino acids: CASSMGLAGDRTDTQYF. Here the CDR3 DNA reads TGTGCCAGTAGTATGGGGTTAGCGGGGGATCGCACAGATACGCAGTATTTT. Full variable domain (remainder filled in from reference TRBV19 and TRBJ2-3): DGGITQSPKYLFRKEGQNVTLSCEQNLNHDAMYWYRQDPGQGLRLIYYSQIVNDFQKGDIAEGYSVSREKKESFPLTVTSAQKNPTAFYLCASSMGLAGDRTDTQYFGPGTRLTVL.

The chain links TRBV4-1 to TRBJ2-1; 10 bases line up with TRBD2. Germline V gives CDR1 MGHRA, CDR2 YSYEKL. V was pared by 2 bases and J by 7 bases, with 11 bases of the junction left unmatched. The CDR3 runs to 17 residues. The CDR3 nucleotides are TGCGCCAGCAGCCAACCCCCCGCTAGCGGGAGAGGGAATGAGCAGTTCTTC. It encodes CASSQPPASGRGNEQFF.

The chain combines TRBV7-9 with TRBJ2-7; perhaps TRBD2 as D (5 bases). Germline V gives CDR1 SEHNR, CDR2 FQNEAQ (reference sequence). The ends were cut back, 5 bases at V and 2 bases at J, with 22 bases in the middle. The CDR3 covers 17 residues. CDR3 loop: CASSPNTESGATYEQYF. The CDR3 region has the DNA TGTGCCAGCAGCCCGAATACGGAGAGCGGAGCTACCTACGAGCAGTACTTC.

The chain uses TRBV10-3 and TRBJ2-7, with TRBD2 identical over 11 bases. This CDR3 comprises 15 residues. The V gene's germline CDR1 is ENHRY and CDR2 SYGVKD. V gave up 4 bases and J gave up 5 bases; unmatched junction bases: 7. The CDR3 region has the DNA TGTGCCATCAGTGGGGTAGCGGGAGGGCCGAACGAGCAGTACTTC. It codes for CAISGVAGGPNEQYF.

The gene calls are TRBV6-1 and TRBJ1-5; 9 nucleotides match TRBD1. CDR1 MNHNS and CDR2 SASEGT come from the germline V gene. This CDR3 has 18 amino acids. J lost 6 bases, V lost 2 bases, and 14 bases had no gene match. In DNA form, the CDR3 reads TGTGCCAGCAGTGAACGAGGGGTGGACAGGGGTCCTTTTCAGCCCCAGCATTTT. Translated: CASSERGVDRGPFQPQHF.

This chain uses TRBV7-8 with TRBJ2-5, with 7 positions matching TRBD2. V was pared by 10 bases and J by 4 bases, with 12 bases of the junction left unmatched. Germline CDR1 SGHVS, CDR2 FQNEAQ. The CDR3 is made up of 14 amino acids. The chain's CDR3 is CAITPLTSRETQYF. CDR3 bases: TGTGCCATCACCCCCTTGACTAGCCGAGAGACCCAGTACTTC. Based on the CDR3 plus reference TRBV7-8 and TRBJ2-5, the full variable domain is GAGVSQSPRYKVAKRGQDVALRCDPISGHVSLFWYQQALGQGPEFLTYFQNEAQLDKSGLPSDRFFAERPEGSVSTLKIQRTQQEDSAVYLCAITPLTSRETQYFGPGTRLLVL.

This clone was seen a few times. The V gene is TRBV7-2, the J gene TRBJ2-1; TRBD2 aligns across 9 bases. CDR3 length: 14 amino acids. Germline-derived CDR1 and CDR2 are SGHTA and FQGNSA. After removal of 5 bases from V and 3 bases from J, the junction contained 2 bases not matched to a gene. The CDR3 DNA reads TGTGCCAGCAGCAAGCGGGGGGACTACAATGAGCAGTTCTTC. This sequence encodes CASSKRGDYNEQFF.

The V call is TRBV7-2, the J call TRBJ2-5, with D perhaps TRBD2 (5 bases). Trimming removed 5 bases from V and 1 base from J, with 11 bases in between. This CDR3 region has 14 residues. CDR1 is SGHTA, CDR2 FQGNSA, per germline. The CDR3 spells CASSPSRAQETQYF. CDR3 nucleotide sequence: TGTGCCAGCAGCCCGTCGAGGGCCCAAGAGACCCAGTACTTC.

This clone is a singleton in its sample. CDR3 residues: CASSKKGGPEQFF. The CDR3 bases are TGTGCCAGCAGCAAAAAGGGCGGGCCTGAGCAGTTCTTC. The chain has TRBV21-1 and TRBJ2-1; TRBD2, the D gene given by the table, was not confirmed from the DNA. TRBV21-1 is labeled a pseudogene. The CDR3 consists of 13 residues.

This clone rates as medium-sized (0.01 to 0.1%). The CDR3 spells CASSPSTAGVINEQYF. The CDR3 DNA follows: TGTGCCAGCAGTCCATCGACAGCGGGAGTCATCAACGAGCAGTACTTC. The chain combines TRBV28 with TRBJ2-7, with 8 bases aligning to TRBD2. After removal of 5 bases from V and 5 bases from J, the junction contained 14 bases not matched to a gene. The CDR3 spans 16 residues. Germline loops: CDR1 MDHEN, CDR2 SYDVKM.

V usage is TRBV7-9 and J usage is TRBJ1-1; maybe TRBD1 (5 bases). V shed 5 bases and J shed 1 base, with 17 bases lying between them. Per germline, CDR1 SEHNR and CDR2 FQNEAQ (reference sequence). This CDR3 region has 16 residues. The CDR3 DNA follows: TGTGCCAGCAGCCCCCTGGGGCTGGGGACGAACACTGAAGCTTTCTTT. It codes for CASSPLGLGTNTEAFF.

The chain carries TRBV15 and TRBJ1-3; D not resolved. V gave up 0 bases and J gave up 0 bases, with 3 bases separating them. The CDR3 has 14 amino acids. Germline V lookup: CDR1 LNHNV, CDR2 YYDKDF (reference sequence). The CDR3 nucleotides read TGTGCCACCAGCAGAGAGGTCTCTGGAAACACCATATATTTT. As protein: CATSREVSGNTIYF.

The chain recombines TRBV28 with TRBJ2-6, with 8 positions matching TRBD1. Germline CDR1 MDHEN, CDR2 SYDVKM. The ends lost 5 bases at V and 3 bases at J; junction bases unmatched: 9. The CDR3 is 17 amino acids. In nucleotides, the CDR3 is TGTGCCAGCAGTCCCTCGGGACAGGCTTTTGGGGCCAACGTCCTGACTTTC. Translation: CASSPSGQAFGANVLTF.

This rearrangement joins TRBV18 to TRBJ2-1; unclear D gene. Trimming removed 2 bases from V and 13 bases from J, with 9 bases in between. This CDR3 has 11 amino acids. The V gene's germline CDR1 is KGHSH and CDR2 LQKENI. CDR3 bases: TGTGCCAGCTCACCAAAGTTTTTCCAGTTCTTC. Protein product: CASSPKFFQFF. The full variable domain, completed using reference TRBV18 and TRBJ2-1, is NAGVMQNPRHLVRRRGQEARLRCSPMKGHSHVYWYRQLPEEGLKFMVYLQKENIIDESGMPKERFSAEFPKEGPSILRIQQVVRGDSAAYFCASSPKFFQFFGPGTRLTVL.

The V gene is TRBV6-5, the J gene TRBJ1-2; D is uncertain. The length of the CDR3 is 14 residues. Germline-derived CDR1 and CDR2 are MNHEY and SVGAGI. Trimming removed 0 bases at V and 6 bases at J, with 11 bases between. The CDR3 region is CASSYSSQVDGYTF. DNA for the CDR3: TGTGCCAGCAGTTACTCGAGCCAGGTCGATGGCTACACCTTC.

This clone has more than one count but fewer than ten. CDR3 protein: CASSLGVAEYNEQFF. CDR3 nucleotide sequence: TGTGCCAGCAGCTTAGGAGTGGCGGAGTACAATGAGCAGTTCTTC. This chain links TRBV11-2 with TRBJ2-1; no definite D call. From germline, CDR1 is SGHAT and CDR2 FQNNGV. CDR3 length: 15 amino acids. Trimming left V 1 base short and J 4 bases short, with 11 bases between.